The T cell receptor beta chain under discussion was sequenced for a study of T cell repertoires in cytomegalovirus infection. Study-wide background: Indications of both CMV infection and matching HLA type were provided by public TCR beta signatures.

Study-wide points: HLA-C-restricted CMV clonotypes gave the most frequent clonotype in two of eight donors. Based on cumulative public TCR beta family frequency, carriers of CMV plus the relevant HLA were identified.

Germline CDR1 reads MDHEN; CDR2 reads SYDVKM. Trimming removed 6 bases from V and 8 bases from J, with 13 bases in between. The CDR3 is 12 amino acids. Using its own MiXCR run on the reads, TCRdb lists one record per CDR3 protein. In the table there are 150,000 to 200,000 distinct CDR3 sequences, over 13% of which are singletons. This clonotype occurred many times. Its matching antigen is unknown. The gene calls are TRBV28 and TRBJ1-1, with a weak D call TRBD1 (5 bases). Input material: PBMCs. The origin of this receptor is a human donor in good health (CMV status not recorded). Some clones in this sample may be carry-over from other donors' samples. CDR3 sequence reads: CASRGTDLEAFF. CDR3 DNA: TGTGCCAGCAGGGGGACGGACCTCGAAGCTTTCTTT.